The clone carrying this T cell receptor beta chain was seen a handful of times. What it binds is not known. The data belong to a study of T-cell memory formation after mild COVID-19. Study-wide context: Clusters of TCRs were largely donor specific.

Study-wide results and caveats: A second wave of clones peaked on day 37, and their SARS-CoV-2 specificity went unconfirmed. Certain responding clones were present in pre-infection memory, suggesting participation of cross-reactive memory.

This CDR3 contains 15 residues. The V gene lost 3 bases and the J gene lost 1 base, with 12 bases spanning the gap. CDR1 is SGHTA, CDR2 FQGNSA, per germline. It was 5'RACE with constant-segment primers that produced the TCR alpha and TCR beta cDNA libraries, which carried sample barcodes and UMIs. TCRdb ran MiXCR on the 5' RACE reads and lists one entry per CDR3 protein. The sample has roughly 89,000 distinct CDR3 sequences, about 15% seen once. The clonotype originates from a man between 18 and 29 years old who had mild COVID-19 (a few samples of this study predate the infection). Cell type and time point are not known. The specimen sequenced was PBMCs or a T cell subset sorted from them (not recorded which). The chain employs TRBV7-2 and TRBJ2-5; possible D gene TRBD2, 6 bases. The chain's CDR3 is CASSFRGESQETQYF. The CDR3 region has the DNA TGTGCCAGCAGCTTCCGCGGGGAATCCCAAGAGACCCAGTACTTC.